Described below is a single T cell receptor beta chain sequence and its context. Its antigen is not identified. The germline V gene has CDR1 MNHNS and CDR2 SASEGT. V gave up 7 bases and J gave up 2 bases, with 18 bases separating them. The CDR3 spans 15 residues. The data originate from a study of identical twins. Points from the study as a whole: Models underpredicted monozygotic twin sharing of out-of-frame TCR alpha. Conclusions were drawn cross-sectionally by statistical analysis, without following the same donors.

TCRdb itself ran the 5' RACE reads through MiXCR, one entry per CDR3 protein. The sample holds 600,000 to 800,000 distinct CDR3 sequences, around 20% seen once. These data also featured in a second study, about T cells expressing NK-cell markers. That paper notes: In a group of several donors, dominant NKG2C+ clonotypes represented about 1.0-7.0% of CD8+ T cells.

The TCR originated in a young woman in good health. Sequencing was done on a sample of PBMCs. The chain uses TRBV6-1 and TRBJ2-7, with a possible D match to TRBD2 (5 bases). CDR3 protein: CASTGRPSPTYEQYF. The CDR3 bases are TGTGCCAGCACGGGGAGACCATCCCCGACCTACGAGCAGTACTTC.